The 21 T cell receptor beta chains listed next were all sequenced from one sample in a study of beta chain features in type 1 diabetes (dated by TCRdb to between 2017 and 2018). Broader findings and caveats from the paper: In all four CD4+ subsets, TCRB CDR3 length was moderately but significantly shorter in type 1 diabetes patients.

No antigen has been identified for these receptors. The library relied on the immunoSEQ multiplex PCR assay. The entire isolated RNA was reverse transcribed using the High Capacity cDNA Reverse Transcription Kit, and thus expressed TCRB transcripts were sequenced. TCRdb re-hosts the immuneACCESS table, in-frame sequences only. Its copies lack some clones; in the studies checked, an unresolved V gene accounts for under half of them, and the cause for the rest is not known. The sample data list under 150,000 clones, and 7.5% to 9.5% of these were observed just once. The leading ten clones occupy around 0.79% of the sample. The sample taken for sequencing was central memory CD4+ T cells from blood. The receptors were gathered from a man aged 25-45 years with type 1 diabetes.

The rearrangement uses TRBV10-1 and TRBJ2-7, with a weak D call TRBD2 (7 bases). The CDR3 runs 13 residues. V was shortened by 8 bases and J by 7 bases, with 18 bases between the two germline ends. The germline gives CDR1 WNHNN, CDR2 SYGVQD (reference sequence). Here the CDR3 reads CASSPGGNGEQYF. In nucleotides, the CDR3 is TGCGCCAGCTCCCCGGGGGGCAACGGGGAGCAGTACTTC.

The chain recombines TRBV7-9 with TRBJ1-5; no definite D call. CDR3 length equals 13 residues. Germline CDR1 is SEHNR and CDR2 is FQNEAQ (reference sequence). V was shortened by 5 bases and J by 5 bases, with 10 bases between the two germline ends. CDR3 loop: CASSRTADQPQHF. The CDR3 DNA reads as TGTGCCAGCAGCCGGACTGCTGATCAGCCCCAGCATTTT.

V gene TRBV11-1 combines with J gene TRBJ1-2; TRBD1 matches at 7 bases. V gave up 1 base and J gave up 2 bases; unmatched junction bases: 4. The CDR3 has 15 residues. Germline lookup yields CDR1 SGHAT and CDR2 FQDESV (reference sequence). The CDR3 loop reads CASSLGTGANYGYTF. CDR3 nucleotides: TGTGCCAGCAGCTTAGGTACAGGGGCAAACTATGGCTACACCTTC. The entire variable domain, with the rest obtained from reference TRBV11-1 and TRBJ1-2, is as follows: EAEVAQSPRYKITEKSQAVAFWCDPISGHATLYWYRQILGQGPELLVQFQDESVVDDSQLPKDRFSAERLKGVDSTLKIQPAELGDSAMYLCASSLGTGANYGYTFGSGTRLTVV.

The chain is built from TRBV25-1 and TRBJ1-1, with a weak D call TRBD1 (5 bases). The CDR3 is made up of 13 amino acids. The germline gives CDR1 MGHDK, CDR2 SYGVNS. Trimming took off 3 bases at V and 3 bases at J, with 8 bases between the two ends. Here the CDR3 DNA reads TGTGCCAGCAGTGATCAGGGTTACACTGAAGCTTTCTTT. Its protein product is CASSDQGYTEAFF.

This clone turned up a few times. This rearrangement joins TRBV7-9 to TRBJ1-5, with D possibly being TRBD1 (5 bases). The CDR3 has 16 amino acids. Germline V CDR1 and CDR2: SEHNR, FQNEAQ (reference sequence). V lost 0 bases to trimming and J lost 3 bases, with 12 bases between them. In DNA, the CDR3 is TGTGCCAGCAGCTTAGCGCGGGGGGACCCCAATCAGCCCCAGCATTTT. Its translation: CASSLARGDPNQPQHF.

The V and J genes are TRBV6-5 and TRBJ2-7, with 9 bases matching TRBD1. Losses at the gene ends were 2 bases for V and 4 bases for J; bases not matched to a gene: 9. Per the germline V gene, CDR1 is MNHEY and CDR2 is SVGAGI. The CDR3 is 16 amino acids. CDR3 nucleotides: TGTGCCAGCAGTTACGCATCACAGGGGGCCTCGTACGAGCAGTACTTC. It translates to CASSYASQGASYEQYF.

This clone was counted a few times. This rearrangement joins TRBV11-1 to TRBJ1-1; the D gene is possibly TRBD1 (6 bases). The CDR3 is 14 amino acids. Trimming removed 3 bases from V and 4 bases from J, with 12 bases in between. In germline, CDR1 is SGHAT, CDR2 FQDESV (reference sequence). In DNA, the CDR3 is TGTGCCAGCAGCTTTTCTAGGGGGAGCACTGAAGCTTTCTTT. Amino acids: CASSFSRGSTEAFF.

V is TRBV5-1 and J is TRBJ1-6; D is unresolved. The V and J ends lost 0 bases and 4 bases respectively, with 8 bases between them. Germline CDR1 SGHRS, CDR2 YFSETQ. The CDR3 is 15 residues long. The CDR3, as DNA: TGCGCCAGCAGCTTGGGCTCGGGGTATAATTCACCCCTCCACTTT. It codes for CASSLGSGYNSPLHF.

The rearrangement uses TRBV2 and TRBJ1-5; D is unresolved. The V gene lost 4 bases and the J gene lost 5 bases, with 9 bases spanning the gap. CDR1 is SNHLY, CDR2 FYNNEI, per germline. The CDR3 is 13 residues long. The CDR3 sequence is CASSGEVHQPQHF. DNA for the CDR3: TGTGCCAGCAGTGGGGAGGTTCATCAGCCCCAGCATTTT.

This clone has a handful of counts. The chain uses TRBV30 and TRBJ1-5; perhaps TRBD1 as D (5 bases). Germline-derived CDR1 and CDR2 are GTSNPN and SVGIG (reference sequence). The CDR3 extends over 15 amino acids. The ends were cut back, 3 bases at V and 0 bases at J, with 12 bases in the middle. CDR3 in DNA: TGTGCCTGGAGCTCGGGGGTGTCTAGCAATCAGCCCCAGCATTTT. Translation gives CAWSSGVSSNQPQHF.

In this sample, this clone turned up a few times. J is TRBJ1-1 and V is TRBV18; D not certain. Germline V gene data show CDR1 as KGHSH and CDR2 as LQKENI. V gave up 6 bases and J gave up 0 bases, with 8 bases separating them. The CDR3 contains 13 residues. In nucleotides, the CDR3 is TGTGCCAGCTCGGAGAGCATGAACACTGAAGCTTTCTTT. It codes for CASSESMNTEAFF.

The rearrangement joins TRBV18 to TRBJ2-1, with TRBD2 matching over 8 bases. The V and J ends lost 6 bases and 7 bases, in that order; junction bases with no gene match: 11. The CDR3 spans 15 residues. Germline V CDR1 and CDR2: KGHSH, LQKENI. The CDR3 nucleotides are TGTGCCAGCTCCCAACGGGCGGGGGGCCGTAATGAGCAGTTCTTC. It is translated as CASSQRAGGRNEQFF.

V gene TRBV28 combines with J gene TRBJ1-6; D possibly corresponds to TRBD1 (5 bases). The CDR3 spans 13 residues. Germline CDR1 reads MDHEN; CDR2 reads SYDVKM. Trimming stripped 4 bases from V and 7 bases from J, with 8 bases between. CDR3 loop: CASSSGLNSPLHF. The CDR3 coding sequence is TGTGCCAGCAGTTCAGGGTTGAATTCACCCCTCCACTTT.

The gene calls are TRBV11-2 and TRBJ2-5; possible D gene TRBD2, 6 bases. Looked up from germline, CDR1 is SGHAT and CDR2 is FQNNGV. V was shortened by 4 bases and J by 1 base, with 13 bases between the two germline ends. This CDR3 contains 15 residues. The CDR3 nucleotides read TGTGCCAGCAGCTCTGGCAGCGGGCCCCAAGAGACCCAGTACTTC. Its translation is CASSSGSGPQETQYF.

This clone was seen a few times. This chain connects TRBV7-9 to TRBJ2-1; TRBD2 matches 8 bases. Looked up from germline, CDR1 is SEHNR and CDR2 is FQNEAQ (reference sequence). This CDR3 region has 17 residues. Losses at the gene ends were 0 bases for V and 4 bases for J; bases not matched to a gene: 8. The CDR3 sequence: CASSLAYGGLGYNEQFF. The DNA for the CDR3 is TGTGCCAGCAGCTTAGCCTACGGGGGACTAGGATACAATGAGCAGTTCTTC.

This clone showed up many times. The chain employs TRBV7-9 and TRBJ1-2; D unclear. The germline gives CDR1 SEHNR, CDR2 FQNEAQ (reference sequence). Trimming cost V 3 bases and J 3 bases, with 14 bases left between them. There are 15 residues in the CDR3. The CDR3 sequence is CASSLGSSGHYGYTF. The CDR3 DNA reads as TGTGCCAGCAGCTTGGGGAGTTCCGGACACTATGGCTACACCTTC. Complete variable domain (other parts from reference TRBV7-9 and TRBJ1-2): DTGVSQNPRHKITKRGQNVTFRCDPISEHNRLYWYRQTLGQGPEFLTYFQNEAQLEKSRLLSDRFSAERPKGSFSTLEIQRTEQGDSAMYLCASSLGSSGHYGYTFGSGTRLTVV.

This clone has a handful of counts. The rearrangement uses TRBV28 and TRBJ1-5; 7 positions match TRBD1. V dropped 3 bases and J dropped 1; count of bases not matched to a gene: 6. Germline assignment: CDR1 MDHEN and CDR2 SYDVKM. The CDR3 is made up of 16 amino acids. CDR3 residues: CASSLVQGQSNQPQHF. For the CDR3, the DNA is TGTGCCAGCAGTTTGGTACAGGGGCAGAGCAATCAGCCCCAGCATTTT.

The table lists this clone with a few counts. The V call is TRBV2, the J call TRBJ1-2; possible D gene TRBD1, 5 bases. The germline V gene encodes CDR1 SNHLY and CDR2 FYNNEI. This CDR3 is built from 13 residues. V lost 7 bases, J lost 11 bases, and 20 bases lay in between. The CDR3 DNA reads as TGTGCCAGCAACGTGCGGGGGTCTGTCGGTTACACCTTC. Its translation is CASNVRGSVGYTF.

This clone showed up just a few times. V gene TRBV5-1 combines with J gene TRBJ2-4; TRBD2 matches at 8 bases. From germline, CDR1 is SGHRS and CDR2 YFSETQ. After removal of 4 bases from V and 3 bases from J, the junction contained 6 bases not matched to a gene. This CDR3 comprises 15 residues. The CDR3 here is CASSKGTRGKNIQYF. CDR3 bases: TGCGCCAGCAGCAAAGGGACTAGAGGCAAAAACATTCAGTACTTC.

Remarks on this clone: Mismatch with germline at one junction end may stem from a read error. This rearrangement joins TRBV11-2 to TRBJ2-3; D is possibly TRBD2 (6 bases). Germline V lookup: CDR1 SGHAT, CDR2 FQNNGV. This CDR3 has 16 residues. The CDR3 nucleotides are TGCGCCAGCAGCCAGGTAACGGGGGAGCCTGCAGATACGCAGTATTTT. The encoded protein is CASSQVTGEPADTQYF. Based on the CDR3 plus reference TRBV11-2 and TRBJ2-3, the full variable domain is EAGVAQSPRYKIIEKRQSVAFWCNPISGHATLYWYQQILGQGPKLLIQFQNNGVVDDSQLPKDRFSAERLKGVDSTLKIQPAKLEDSAVYLCASSQVTGEPADTQYFGPGTRLTVL.

This clone turned up a few times. Other DNA sequences within the sample encode an identical CDR3. CDR3 sequence reads: CASSLGQGGYGYTF. CDR3 DNA: TGCGCCAGCAGCCTAGGACAGGGGGGATATGGCTACACCTTC. This chain joins TRBV5-1 and TRBJ1-2; 10 bases are a match to TRBD1. V gave up 4 bases and J gave up 5 bases; unmatched junction bases: 5. The CDR3 is made up of 14 amino acids. Germline V lookup: CDR1 SGHRS, CDR2 YFSETQ. The full variable domain, in which reference TRBV5-1 and TRBJ1-2 provide the parts outside the CDR3, is KAGVTQTPRYLIKTRGQQVTLSCSPISGHRSVSWYQQTPGQGLQFLFEYFSETQRNKGNFPGRFSGRQFSNSRSEMNVSTLELGDSALYLCASSLGQGGYGYTFGSGTRLTVV.